A selection of T cell receptor beta chains follows, all from one sample in a study of HIV-infected patients and healthy controls. TCRdb ran MiXCR on the 5' RACE reads and lists one entry per CDR3 protein. This table has about 67,000 distinct CDR3 sequences, about a sixth appearing once. The specimen sequenced was CD4+ T cells from blood. The receptors derive from a human donor in good health. CDR3s include the opening cysteine and the closing phenylalanine or tryptophan. Fields, in order: V gene, J gene, D gene, clone size, CDR3 protein, CDR3 DNA. D genes are given only for firm matches. For some rows the clone size is stated as once, few or many, or as a class when expanded; others skip it.

v_gene: TRBV19
j_gene: TRBJ1-4
d_gene: -
abundance: -
CDR3aa: CASSLQQGSNEKLFF
CDR3nt: TGTGCCAGTAGTCTCCAACAGGGTTCTAATGAAAAACTGTTTTTT

v_gene: TRBV16
j_gene: TRBJ1-3
d_gene: -
abundance: few
CDR3aa: CASSPSPGLNGNTIYF
CDR3nt: TGTGCCAGCAGCCCGTCACCTGGGCTGAATGGGAACACCATATATTTT

v_gene: TRBV3-1
j_gene: TRBJ2-5
d_gene: TRBD2
abundance: -
CDR3aa: CASSQGTSGAREETQYF
CDR3nt: TGTGCCAGCAGCCAAGGGACTAGCGGGGCCAGGGAAGAGACCCAGTACTTC

v_gene: TRBV18
j_gene: TRBJ2-7
d_gene: TRBD1
abundance: -
CDR3aa: CASSPRQGVYEQYF
CDR3nt: TGTGCCAGCTCCCCCCGACAGGGGGTGTACGAGCAGTACTTC

v_gene: TRBV6-6
j_gene: TRBJ2-1
d_gene: -
abundance: -
CDR3aa: CASSSPGSREQFF
CDR3nt: TGTGCCAGCAGTTCCCCCGGGTCCCGGGAGCAGTTCTTC

v_gene: TRBV25-1
j_gene: TRBJ2-5
d_gene: TRBD1
abundance: few
CDR3aa: CACRQGARETQYF
CDR3nt: TGTGCCTGCAGGCAGGGGGCGCGAGAGACCCAGTACTTC

v_gene: TRBV12-3/TRBV12-4
j_gene: TRBJ2-7
d_gene: -
abundance: -
CDR3aa: CASSLRQVSLDEQYF
CDR3nt: TGTGCCAGCAGTTTACGGCAGGTTTCGCTGGACGAGCAGTACTTC

v_gene: TRBV6-1
j_gene: TRBJ2-5
d_gene: -
abundance: few
CDR3aa: CASRTEVEKTQYF
CDR3nt: TGTGCCAGTCGGACAGAGGTGGAAAAGACCCAGTACTTC

v_gene: TRBV28
j_gene: TRBJ1-2
d_gene: -
abundance: -
CDR3aa: CATRDGSILGTNYGYTF
CDR3nt: TGTGCCACACGGGACGGCTCTATCCTGGGGACCAACTATGGCTACACCTTC

v_gene: TRBV7-9
j_gene: TRBJ1-2
d_gene: -
abundance: few
CDR3aa: CASSRDTANYGYTF
CDR3nt: TGTGCCAGCAGCAGGGACACCGCTAACTATGGCTACACCTTC

v_gene: TRBV7-8
j_gene: TRBJ1-4
d_gene: -
abundance: many
CDR3aa: CASSLDGATNEKLFF
CDR3nt: TGTGCCAGCAGCTTGGACGGTGCAACTAATGAAAAACTGTTTTTT

v_gene: TRBV3-1
j_gene: TRBJ1-1
d_gene: -
abundance: -
CDR3aa: CASSQLNTEAFF
CDR3nt: TGTGCCAGCAGCCAACTGAACACTGAAGCTTTCTTT

v_gene: TRBV15
j_gene: TRBJ1-1
d_gene: TRBD1
abundance: -
CDR3aa: CATRDRAGITEAFF
CDR3nt: TGTGCCACCCGGGACAGGGCGGGGATCACTGAAGCTTTCTTT

v_gene: TRBV5-1
j_gene: TRBJ2-3
d_gene: -
abundance: -
CDR3aa: CASSLDRTRGDTQYF
CDR3nt: TGCGCCAGCAGCTTGGATCGGACCCGAGGTGATACGCAGTATTTT

v_gene: TRBV12-3/TRBV12-4
j_gene: TRBJ1-5
d_gene: -
abundance: -
CDR3aa: CASSTDRNQPQHF
CDR3nt: TGTGCCAGCAGCACGGACAGAAATCAGCCCCAGCATTTT

v_gene: TRBV29-1
j_gene: TRBJ2-2
d_gene: -
abundance: -
CDR3aa: CSVRSGSTGELFF
CDR3nt: TGCAGCGTTAGGTCGGGCTCCACCGGGGAGCTGTTTTTT

v_gene: TRBV12-3/TRBV12-4
j_gene: TRBJ2-3
d_gene: -
abundance: -
CDR3aa: CASSFGFGTSTDTQYF
CDR3nt: TGTGCCAGCAGTTTTGGATTTGGGACTAGCACAGATACGCAGTATTTT

v_gene: TRBV9
j_gene: TRBJ2-4
d_gene: -
abundance: few
CDR3aa: CASSPRVAQDIQYF
CDR3nt: TGTGCCAGCAGCCCCCGAGTAGCTCAGGACATTCAGTACTTC

v_gene: TRBV3-1
j_gene: TRBJ2-7
d_gene: TRBD1
abundance: many
CDR3aa: CASRGTGGSYEQYF
CDR3nt: TGTGCCAGCAGGGGGACAGGGGGCTCCTACGAGCAGTACTTC

v_gene: TRBV11-3
j_gene: TRBJ1-1
d_gene: -
abundance: few
CDR3aa: CASSQQGDTEAFF
CDR3nt: TGTGCCAGCAGTCAACAGGGTGACACTGAAGCTTTCTTT

v_gene: TRBV27
j_gene: TRBJ2-2
d_gene: -
abundance: -
CDR3aa: CASSPDGRTGELFF
CDR3nt: TGTGCCAGCAGTCCGGACGGACGCACCGGGGAGCTGTTTTTT

v_gene: TRBV2
j_gene: TRBJ1-5
d_gene: TRBD1
abundance: -
CDR3aa: CASSVRTGKFQPQHF
CDR3nt: TGTGCCAGCAGTGTGAGGACAGGGAAATTTCAGCCCCAGCATTTT

v_gene: TRBV28
j_gene: TRBJ2-3
d_gene: TRBD2
abundance: few
CDR3aa: CASRTPGLAGESTDTQYF
CDR3nt: TGTGCCAGCAGAACCCCGGGACTAGCGGGAGAGAGCACAGATACGCAGTATTTT

v_gene: TRBV6-2/TRBV6-3
j_gene: TRBJ1-5
d_gene: TRBD1
abundance: -
CDR3aa: CASSYQAGTGGMSNQPQHF
CDR3nt: TGTGCCAGCAGTTACCAGGCCGGGACAGGGGGTATGAGCAATCAGCCCCAGCATTTT

v_gene: TRBV19
j_gene: TRBJ1-1
d_gene: -
abundance: few
CDR3aa: CASSPGRMNTEAFF
CDR3nt: TGTGCCAGTAGTCCAGGCCGCATGAACACTGAAGCTTTCTTT

v_gene: TRBV19
j_gene: TRBJ2-1
d_gene: -
abundance: few
CDR3aa: CASSPDYYNEQFF
CDR3nt: TGTGCCAGTAGTCCGGATTACTACAATGAGCAGTTCTTC

v_gene: TRBV7-6
j_gene: TRBJ1-5
d_gene: -
abundance: many
CDR3aa: CASSLAQKSNQPQHF
CDR3nt: TGTGCCAGCAGCTTAGCGCAAAAAAGCAATCAGCCCCAGCATTTT

v_gene: TRBV6-6
j_gene: TRBJ2-1
d_gene: TRBD2
abundance: many
CDR3aa: CASSSALLAKPYNEQFF
CDR3nt: TGTGCCAGCAGTTCCGCTCTACTAGCGAAACCGTACAATGAGCAGTTCTTC

v_gene: TRBV28
j_gene: TRBJ2-7
d_gene: -
abundance: -
CDR3aa: CASSLPLIPYEQYF
CDR3nt: TGTGCCAGCAGTCTCCCTCTCATACCCTACGAGCAGTACTTC

v_gene: TRBV20-1
j_gene: TRBJ2-2
d_gene: -
abundance: -
CDR3aa: CSARRGGGNTGELFF
CDR3nt: TGCAGTGCAAGACGGGGAGGTGGAAACACCGGGGAGCTGTTTTTT

v_gene: TRBV3-1
j_gene: TRBJ1-4
d_gene: -
abundance: -
CDR3aa: CASSQRAGSLNEKLFF
CDR3nt: TGTGCCAGCAGCCAAAGGGCGGGCAGCCTTAATGAAAAACTGTTTTTT

v_gene: TRBV3-1
j_gene: TRBJ1-3
d_gene: -
abundance: -
CDR3aa: CASSQGAQTGNTIYF
CDR3nt: TGTGCCAGCAGCCAAGGGGCGCAGACTGGAAACACCATATATTTT

v_gene: TRBV6-2/TRBV6-3
j_gene: TRBJ1-5
d_gene: -
abundance: many
CDR3aa: CASSRAGGQPQHF
CDR3nt: TGTGCCAGCAGCCGTGCCGGGGGACAGCCCCAGCATTTT

v_gene: TRBV4-2
j_gene: TRBJ2-5
d_gene: -
abundance: -
CDR3aa: CASSQAIRGQETQYF
CDR3nt: TGTGCCAGCAGCCAAGCAATCCGCGGGCAAGAGACCCAGTACTTC

v_gene: TRBV7-3
j_gene: TRBJ2-6
d_gene: TRBD1
abundance: -
CDR3aa: CASSLFGTGSSGANVLTF
CDR3nt: TGTGCCAGCAGCTTATTCGGGACAGGAAGCTCTGGGGCCAACGTCCTGACTTTC

v_gene: TRBV2
j_gene: TRBJ1-1
d_gene: -
abundance: -
CDR3aa: CASSGQVPTEAFF
CDR3nt: TGTGCCAGCAGTGGACAGGTCCCCACTGAAGCTTTCTTT

v_gene: TRBV20-1
j_gene: TRBJ1-4
d_gene: TRBD1
abundance: many
CDR3aa: CSAFPGTGSEKLFF
CDR3nt: TGCAGTGCTTTCCCTGGGACAGGGAGTGAAAAACTGTTTTTT

v_gene: TRBV20-1
j_gene: TRBJ2-3
d_gene: TRBD2
abundance: many
CDR3aa: CSAPNSGGALDTQYF
CDR3nt: TGCAGTGCCCCGAATAGCGGGGGGGCCTTAGATACGCAGTATTTT

v_gene: TRBV28
j_gene: TRBJ2-7
d_gene: TRBD2
abundance: -
CDR3aa: CASSSPRLAAYEQYF
CDR3nt: TGTGCCAGCAGTTCCCCGAGACTAGCGGCCTACGAGCAGTACTTC

v_gene: TRBV13
j_gene: TRBJ2-7
d_gene: -
abundance: many
CDR3aa: CASSQGRLLYEQYF
CDR3nt: TGTGCCAGCAGCCAGGGACGGCTTCTCTACGAGCAGTACTTC

v_gene: TRBV5-8
j_gene: TRBJ2-2
d_gene: TRBD2
abundance: few
CDR3aa: CASSSVIGTSGITGELFF
CDR3nt: TGTGCCAGCAGCTCGGTTATAGGGACTAGCGGTATCACCGGGGAGCTGTTTTTT

v_gene: TRBV7-9
j_gene: TRBJ1-4
d_gene: TRBD1
abundance: few
CDR3aa: CASSLGGTGEEKLFF
CDR3nt: TGTGCCAGCAGCTTAGGAGGGACAGGAGAGGAAAAACTGTTTTTT

v_gene: TRBV5-1
j_gene: TRBJ2-3
d_gene: TRBD2
abundance: few
CDR3aa: CASSLGQGLAIDTQYF
CDR3nt: TGCGCCAGCAGCCTCGGTCAGGGACTAGCGATAGATACGCAGTATTTT

v_gene: TRBV7-9
j_gene: TRBJ2-7
d_gene: -
abundance: few
CDR3aa: CASSLKRGFYEQYF
CDR3nt: TGTGCCAGCAGCTTAAAGCGCGGGTTCTACGAGCAGTACTTC

v_gene: TRBV20-1
j_gene: TRBJ2-1
d_gene: -
abundance: -
CDR3aa: CSASFSLGRMWGNEQFF
CDR3nt: TGCAGTGCTTCCTTTAGCTTAGGCCGGATGTGGGGCAATGAGCAGTTCTTC

v_gene: TRBV7-2
j_gene: TRBJ1-5
d_gene: -
abundance: few
CDR3aa: CASREGNQPQHF
CDR3nt: TGTGCCAGCAGGGAAGGGAATCAGCCCCAGCATTTT

v_gene: TRBV28
j_gene: TRBJ1-2
d_gene: -
abundance: -
CDR3aa: CASSRQVNYGYTF
CDR3nt: TGTGCCAGCAGCCGACAGGTTAACTATGGCTACACCTTC